The 9 T cell receptor beta chains listed next were all sequenced from one sample in a study of cytomegalovirus exposure and HLA in healthy donors. The PCR contained 60 Vbeta and 13 Jbeta primers. Sequenced by immunoSEQ multiplex PCR; TCRdb stores in-frame clones only, minus some. The ten top clones account for roughly 5.4%, within a sample of about 62,000 clones. What was sequenced was PBMCs. These receptor sequences come from a man aged 30-40 years in good health and CMV-seropositive.

The chain is built from TRBV30 and TRBJ2-1, with D unresolved. V gave up 1 base and J gave up 5 bases, with 9 bases separating them. Per the germline V gene, CDR1 is GTSNPN and CDR2 is SVGIG (reference sequence). This CDR3 has 13 amino acids. CDR3 loop: CAWSDSYDNEQFF. The DNA for the CDR3 is TGTGCCTGGAGTGACTCATACGACAATGAGCAGTTCTTC.

The V gene is TRBV11-1, the J gene TRBJ2-3; no clear D. Germline loops: CDR1 SGHAT, CDR2 FQDESV (reference sequence). This CDR3 contains 14 residues. Trimming left V 3 bases short and J 2 bases short, with 9 bases between. The CDR3 nucleotides read TGTGCCAGCAGCTTTGCGGCGTACACAGATACGCAGTATTTT. This translates into CASSFAAYTDTQYF.

The J gene is TRBJ2-5, the V gene TRBV29-1; D is possibly TRBD1 (5 bases). This CDR3 spans 13 amino acids. Germline V gene lookup returns CDR1 SQVTM and CDR2 ANQGSEA. Trimming took 4 bases from V and 3 from J, leaving 12 bases between them. The CDR3 loop reads CSVVEVREETQYF. The CDR3, as DNA: TGCAGCGTTGTTGAGGTCAGGGAAGAGACCCAGTACTTC. The full variable domain, rest sourced from reference TRBV29-1 and TRBJ2-5, is SAVISQKPSRDICQRGTSLTIQCQVDSQVTMMFWYRQQPGQSLTLIATANQGSEATYESGFVIDKFPISRPNLTFSTLTVSNMSPEDSSIYLCSVVEVREETQYFGPGTRLLVL.

This sequence joins TRBV6-5 and TRBJ1-4; tentatively, D is TRBD1 (5 bases). The CDR3 consists of 15 residues. V was trimmed by 5 bases and J by 5 bases, leaving 15 bases between them. Germline V gene data show CDR1 as MNHEY and CDR2 as SVGAGI. The CDR3 reads CASSPPGTRNEKLFF. CDR3 nucleotide sequence: TGTGCCAGCAGTCCCCCCGGGACTCGGAATGAAAAACTGTTTTTT.

The gene calls are TRBV15 and TRBJ2-1; 10 bases agree with TRBD1. V was clipped by 4 bases and J by 3 bases; unmatched bases: 3. The CDR3 is 15 amino acids. Per the germline V gene, CDR1 is LNHNV and CDR2 is YYDKDF (reference sequence). The chain's CDR3 is CATSKGQGVYNEQFF. DNA for the CDR3: TGTGCCACCAGCAAAGGACAGGGGGTCTACAATGAGCAGTTCTTC.

The chain joins TRBV30 to TRBJ1-2, with TRBD1 matching over 9 bases. CDR3 length: 16 residues. The J segment lost 4 bases and the V segment lost 2 bases, leaving 11 bases of the junction unmatched. Per germline, CDR1 GTSNPN and CDR2 SVGIG (reference sequence). Written as DNA, the CDR3 is TGTGCCTGGAGTCCACCGCCTGGACAGGGGCGCTATGGCTACACCTTC. This encodes CAWSPPPGQGRYGYTF.

The CDR3 nucleotides read TGTGCCAGCAGTAAAGGGAGGGGAGCTAGCGCCTCCTACGAGCAGTACTTC. This encodes CASSKGRGASASYEQYF. The chain joins TRBV13 to TRBJ2-7, with 7 bases aligning to TRBD2. There are 17 residues in the CDR3. The ends lost 6 bases at V and 0 bases at J; junction bases unmatched: 14. Looked up from germline, CDR1 is PRHDT and CDR2 is FYEKMQ (reference sequence).

This chain links TRBV7-3 with TRBJ2-7; D not certain. Germline V lookup: CDR1 SGHTA, CDR2 FQGTGA. The length of the CDR3 is 14 residues. V was pared by 5 bases and J by 4 bases, with 15 bases between. The CDR3 nucleotides are TGTGCCAGCAGCCTCGAGGTTAATCGGTACGAGCAGTACTTC. This codes for CASSLEVNRYEQYF.

The chain combines TRBV7-9 with TRBJ1-1; 7 nucleotides match TRBD1. The CDR3 consists of 13 residues. The germline gives CDR1 SEHNR, CDR2 FQNEAQ (reference sequence). J was trimmed by 7 bases and V by 4 bases; bases with no gene match: 6. The CDR3 spells CASSSGQTIEAFF. The DNA for the CDR3 is TGTGCCAGCAGCTCGGGACAGACAATTGAAGCTTTCTTT.